A single sample gave rise to the 20 T cell receptor beta chains below, sequenced in a study of regulatory T cells in long-lasting Graves disease. Construction of TCR beta libraries relied on iRepertoire HTBI primers and on Arm-PCR targeting CDR3 regions. One entry per CDR3 protein, called by TCRdb with MiXCR from the multiplex PCR reads. The table shows hundreds of thousands of distinct CDR3 sequences, with 15% to 20% occurring only once. Time point given: newly diagnosed GD, antithyroid drugs for less than 3 months. PBMC-extracted RNA yielded the TCR library. The same data also contributed to another study, on T cells in Graves' hyperthyroidism and ophthalmopathy.

The input for sequencing was peripheral blood mononuclear cells (PBMCs), taken at new diagnosis, from a patient treated with antithyroid drugs. The origin of the receptors is a woman in her 30s with Graves disease.

This clonotype appeared a few times. A read error is possible here, since a much larger clone lies one base away. This chain connects TRBV12-3 or TRBV12-4 to TRBJ1-5; no clear D gene. Trimming removed 5 bases from V and 4 bases from J, with 21 bases in between. This CDR3 has 17 residues. DNA for the CDR3: TGTGCCAGCAGTCTCATATCTCAGGCCTATAGAAATCAGCCCCAGCATTTT. Protein product: CASSLISQAYRNQPQHF.

J is TRBJ2-1 and V is TRBV20-1; 9 positions agree with TRBD1. The CDR3 sequence is 14 residues long. Looked up from germline, CDR1 is DFQATT and CDR2 is SNEGSKA (reference sequence). J gave up 7 bases and V 5 bases, and 9 bases lay outside the gene matches. Written as DNA, the CDR3 is TGCAGTGCTCCCCCCGGGACAGGGTTTAATGAGCAGTTCTTC. It yields the protein CSAPPGTGFNEQFF.

V and J are TRBV19 and TRBJ1-2, with a possible D match to TRBD1 (6 bases). Germline V gene lookup returns CDR1 LNHDA and CDR2 SQIVND (reference sequence). Between the trimmed V and J ends, which lost 7 bases and 1 base, there was a span of 10 bases. The CDR3 has 13 amino acids. The CDR3 DNA reads as TGTGCCAGTATGCGACAGGATAACTATGGCTACACCTTC. Its protein product is CASMRQDNYGYTF. Variable domain in full (rest from reference TRBV19 and TRBJ1-2): DGGITQSPKYLFRKEGQNVTLSCEQNLNHDAMYWYRQDPGQGLRLIYYSQIVNDFQKGDIAEGYSVSREKKESFPLTVTSAQKNPTAFYLCASMRQDNYGYTFGSGTRLTVV.

There are a few counts of this clonotype. The chain couples TRBV29-1 to TRBJ1-3, with D hard to call. CDR1 is SQVTM, CDR2 ANQGSEA, per germline. CDR3 length: 14 residues. V lost 4 bases to trimming and J lost 1 base, with 11 bases between them. CDR3 sequence: CSVGRGGSGNTIYF. CDR3 nucleotides: TGCAGCGTTGGCCGGGGTGGTTCTGGAAACACCATATATTTT.

This clonotype was detected ten times or more. V is TRBV6-2 or TRBV6-3 and J is TRBJ2-7; a possible D gene is TRBD1 (7 bases). The V end lost 2 bases, the J end lost 11 bases, and 13 bases lay between the germline ends. The CDR3 is 12 residues long. Germline CDR1 and CDR2: MNHEY and SVGEGT. CDR3 sequence (DNA): TGTGCCAGCAGTTACGCGGGACAGCTTGAGTACTTC. Its translation is CASSYAGQLEYF.

This clonotype occurred many times. The J gene is TRBJ1-1, the V gene TRBV14; the D gene is possibly TRBD1 (5 bases). Trimming removed 1 base at V and 4 bases at J, with 13 bases between. The CDR3 is 15 residues long. The germline V gene encodes CDR1 SGHDN and CDR2 FVKESK. CDR3 sequence: CASSQVRGTVTEAFF. CDR3 sequence (DNA): TGTGCCAGCAGCCAAGTCCGGGGGACGGTCACTGAAGCTTTCTTT.

In its sample, this clonotype was seen many times. This chain uses TRBV7-2 with TRBJ2-7; 10 nucleotides line up with TRBD2. CDR1 and CDR2 from the germline V gene are SGHTA and FQGNSA. The V segment lost 5 bases and the J segment 3 bases; nucleotides outside the gene matches: 19. This CDR3 is 19 amino acids long. The CDR3 spells CASSAPGTSDPPWVYEQYF. The CDR3 DNA reads TGTGCCAGCAGCGCCCCCGGGACTAGCGACCCACCGTGGGTCTACGAGCAGTACTTC.

J is TRBJ2-4 and V is TRBV3-1; 7 positions agree with TRBD2. CDR3 length: 17 residues. Per germline, CDR1 LGHDT and CDR2 YNNKEL (reference sequence). V dropped 1 base and J dropped 6; count of bases not matched to a gene: 12. DNA of the CDR3: TGTGCCAGCAGCCAAGTCGGTGCGGGAGCTTTGGGAAACATTCAGTACTTC. Translating gives CASSQVGAGALGNIQYF.

This clonotype was seen many times. This rearrangement joins TRBV6-1 to TRBJ1-2; no clear D gene. Germline V CDR1 and CDR2: MNHNS, SASEGT. V lost 6 bases and J lost 2, with 10 bases in between. The CDR3 is 13 amino acids. CDR3 region: CASRRYGNYGYTF. CDR3 in DNA: TGTGCCAGCAGGAGATACGGGAACTATGGCTACACCTTC.

A few counts support this clonotype. The chain uses TRBV9 and TRBJ1-5, with D possibly TRBD1 on 5 matching bases. Trimming pared 7 bases from V and 9 bases from J, leaving 14 bases between. The CDR3 is 12 residues long. Looked up from germline, CDR1 is SGDLS and CDR2 is YYNGEE. This chain's CDR3 is CASGGAVRPQHF. CDR3 coding DNA: TGTGCCAGCGGGGGAGCGGTCAGGCCCCAGCATTTT.

The V gene is TRBV3-1, the J gene TRBJ2-1; either TRBD1 or TRBD2 may fit D (6 bases each). The CDR3 has 13 amino acids. Germline CDR1 LGHDT, CDR2 YNNKEL (reference sequence). Deletions cut 2 bases from V and 10 bases from J, with 12 bases between. The CDR3 nucleotides read TGTGCCAGCAGCCAACGGGGGCGGGACGAGCAGTTCTTC. This sequence encodes CASSQRGRDEQFF.

This clonotype has more than one count but fewer than ten. The CDR3 sequence: CSVRQGTAGGELFF. The CDR3 DNA sequence: TGCAGCGTTAGACAGGGGACGGCGGGCGGGGAGCTGTTTTTT. The chain has TRBV29-1 and TRBJ2-2, with TRBD1 matching over 8 bases. The germline V gene encodes CDR1 SQVTM and CDR2 ANQGSEA. V lost 5 bases to trimming and J lost 7 bases; unmatched junction nucleotides: 9. The length of the CDR3 is 14 residues.

At least ten counts were recorded for this clonotype. This chain links TRBV11-2 with TRBJ2-7; D gene unclear. The CDR3 totals 12 residues. CDR1 SGHAT and CDR2 FQNNGV come from the germline V gene. V dropped 8 bases and J dropped 0 bases, with 8 bases sitting between them. This chain's CDR3 is CASGGSSYEQYF. CDR3 nucleotides: TGTGCCAGCGGCGGCAGCTCCTACGAGCAGTACTTC.

The chain links TRBV6-2 or TRBV6-3 to TRBJ2-3, with 7 bases that match TRBD2. CDR3 length: 13 amino acids. The ends lost 7 bases at V and 1 base at J; junction bases unmatched: 2. Germline CDR1 and CDR2: MNHEY and SVGEGT. The CDR3 DNA reads TGTGCCAGCAATCTAGCGGGCACAGATACGCAGTATTTT. It specifies CASNLAGTDTQYF.

This clonotype came up a few times. The chain couples TRBV19 to TRBJ2-5; D gene unclear. The CDR3 totals 14 residues. The germline V gene encodes CDR1 LNHDA and CDR2 SQIVND (reference sequence). The ends were cut back, 3 bases at V and 4 bases at J, with 12 bases in the middle. CDR3 coding DNA: TGTGCCAGTAGTATCTTCGACGGTGGAGAGACCCAGTACTTC. Translated, it gives CASSIFDGGETQYF.

As regards this clonotype: A much larger clone differs from this one at a single base, so this may be a read error. The rearrangement joins TRBV28 to TRBJ2-5; tentative D call: TRBD1 (5 bases). Looked up from germline, CDR1 is MDHEN and CDR2 is SYDVKM. The CDR3 consists of 15 residues. Trimming shortened V by 6 bases and J by 4 bases, and 18 bases separated the two germline ends. The CDR3 DNA reads as TGTGCCAGCAGCCCCCCCCAGGGTCAAGGAGAGACCCAGTACTTC. Translation gives CASSPPQGQGETQYF. Full variable domain (missing parts from reference TRBV28 and TRBJ2-5): DVKVTQSSRYLVKRTGEKVFLECVQDMDHENMFWYRQDPGLGLRLIYFSYDVKMKEKGDIPEGYSVSREKKERFSLILESASTNQTSMYLCASSPPQGQGETQYFGPGTRLLVL.

This chain uses TRBV6-9 with TRBJ1-1; D perhaps matches TRBD1 (6 bases). V gave up 4 bases and J gave up 3 bases, with 12 bases separating them. The CDR3 extends over 14 amino acids. Looked up from germline, CDR1 is MNHGY and CDR2 is SVAAGI. The CDR3 DNA reads as TGTGCCAGCAGTTTTCACAGGGAAGACACTGAAGCTTTCTTT. Protein: CASSFHREDTEAFF.

This clonotype was seen at least ten times. The chain is built from TRBV12-3 or TRBV12-4 and TRBJ2-1; D gene uncertain. V shed 1 base and J shed 7 bases, with 11 bases lying between them. This CDR3 is built from 14 residues. This CDR3 is CASSLGHAMNEQFF. Here the CDR3 DNA reads TGTGCCAGCAGTTTAGGGCATGCTATGAATGAGCAGTTCTTC.

This clonotype was seen more than once but under ten times. The chain links TRBV30 to TRBJ1-3; D is perhaps TRBD1 (6 bases). Germline V gene lookup returns CDR1 GTSNPN and CDR2 SVGIG (reference sequence). The CDR3 consists of 15 residues. V lost 2 bases and J 1 base, leaving 12 bases between the germline ends. CDR3 sequence reads: CAWSPQGLSGNTIYF. CDR3 coding DNA: TGTGCCTGGAGTCCACAGGGTCTTTCTGGAAACACCATATATTTT.

This clonotype was recorded a few times. The rearrangement uses TRBV28 and TRBJ2-7; 9 positions match TRBD2. The germline CDR1 and CDR2 sequences are MDHEN and SYDVKM. The CDR3 loop spans 16 amino acids. Germline trimming cut 6 bases from V and 7 bases from J; bases unmatched to any gene: 16. The CDR3 nucleotides read TGTGCCAGCAGCTTCGGAGCGGGAGGCCCCCCCTGGGAGCAGTACTTC. Translated: CASSFGAGGPPWEQYF.